Listed here are 2 T cell receptor beta chains from one sample, sequenced in a study of T-cell memory formation after mild COVID-19. TCRdb re-derived calls from the 5' RACE reads in MiXCR, one entry per CDR3 protein. The sample includes hundreds of thousands of distinct CDR3 sequences, about a fifth of them seen just once. What was sequenced was PBMCs or a T cell subset sorted from them (not recorded which). The receptor source for this set is an adult woman who had mild COVID-19 (a few samples of this study predate the infection). Cell type and time point are not known.

The table lists this clonotype with a few counts. This rearrangement joins TRBV7-9 to TRBJ1-2; 7 bases line up with TRBD1. The V gene's germline CDR1 is SEHNR and CDR2 FQNEAQ (reference sequence). The CDR3 length is 15 residues. J was trimmed by 3 bases and V by 5 bases; bases with no gene match: 9. The DNA for the CDR3 is TGTGCCAGCAGCCCTACAGGGGTGGGATACTATGGCTACACCTTC. This gives the protein CASSPTGVGYYGYTF. The full variable domain, with the rest looked up from reference TRBV7-9 and TRBJ1-2, is DTGVSQNPRHKITKRGQNVTFRCDPISEHNRLYWYRQTLGQGPEFLTYFQNEAQLEKSRLLSDRFSAERPKGSFSTLEIQRTEQGDSAMYLCASSPTGVGYYGYTFGSGTRLTVV.

This sequence joins TRBV6-6 and TRBJ2-7, with a possible D match to TRBD1 (7 bases). CDR3 size: 15 residues. The germline gives CDR1 MNHNY, CDR2 SVGAGI (reference sequence). V dropped 4 bases and J dropped 1 base, with 14 bases sitting between them. The CDR3 spells CASSWTGGGSYEQYF. Here the CDR3 DNA reads TGTGCCAGCAGTTGGACAGGCGGAGGGTCCTACGAGCAGTACTTC.